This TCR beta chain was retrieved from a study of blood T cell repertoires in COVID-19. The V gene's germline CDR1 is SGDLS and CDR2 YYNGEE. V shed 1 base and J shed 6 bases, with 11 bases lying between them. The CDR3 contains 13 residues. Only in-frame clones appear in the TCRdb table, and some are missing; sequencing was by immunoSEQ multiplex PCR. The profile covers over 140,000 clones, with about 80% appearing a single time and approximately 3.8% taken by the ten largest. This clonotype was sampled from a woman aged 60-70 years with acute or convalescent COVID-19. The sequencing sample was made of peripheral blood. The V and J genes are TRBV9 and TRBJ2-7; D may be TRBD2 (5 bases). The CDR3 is CASSVSPGSEQYF. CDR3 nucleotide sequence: TGTGCCAGCAGCGTATCCCCGGGGTCCGAGCAGTACTTC.